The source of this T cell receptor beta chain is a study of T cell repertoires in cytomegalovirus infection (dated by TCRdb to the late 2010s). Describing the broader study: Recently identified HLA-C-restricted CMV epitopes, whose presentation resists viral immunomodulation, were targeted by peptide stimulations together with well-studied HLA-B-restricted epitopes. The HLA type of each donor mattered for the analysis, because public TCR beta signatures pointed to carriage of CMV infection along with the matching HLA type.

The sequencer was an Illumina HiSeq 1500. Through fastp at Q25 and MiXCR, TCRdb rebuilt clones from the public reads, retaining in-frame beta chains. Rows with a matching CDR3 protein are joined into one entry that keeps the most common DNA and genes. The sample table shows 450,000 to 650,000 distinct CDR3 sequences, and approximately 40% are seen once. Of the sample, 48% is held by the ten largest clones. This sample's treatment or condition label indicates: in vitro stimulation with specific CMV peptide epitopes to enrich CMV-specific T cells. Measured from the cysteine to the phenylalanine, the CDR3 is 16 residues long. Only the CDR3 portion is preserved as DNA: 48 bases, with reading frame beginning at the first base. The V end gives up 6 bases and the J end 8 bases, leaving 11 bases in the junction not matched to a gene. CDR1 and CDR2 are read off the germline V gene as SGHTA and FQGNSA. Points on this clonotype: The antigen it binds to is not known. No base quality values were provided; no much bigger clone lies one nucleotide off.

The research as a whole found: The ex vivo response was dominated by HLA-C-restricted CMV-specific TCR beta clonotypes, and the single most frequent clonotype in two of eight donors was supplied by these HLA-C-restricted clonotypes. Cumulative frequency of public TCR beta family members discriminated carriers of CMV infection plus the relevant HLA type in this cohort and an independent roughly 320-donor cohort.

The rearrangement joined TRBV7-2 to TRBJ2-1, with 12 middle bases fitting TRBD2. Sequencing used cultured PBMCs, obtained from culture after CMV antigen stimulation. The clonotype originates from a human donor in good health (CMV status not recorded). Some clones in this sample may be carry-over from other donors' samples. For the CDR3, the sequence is CASSTRVLAGGDEQFF. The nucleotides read TGTGCCAGCAGTACAAGGGTACTAGCGGGAGGAGATGAGCAGTTCTTC.